These T cell receptor beta chains were read from a single sample in a study of beta chain features in type 1 diabetes. The table came from immunoSEQ multiplex PCR; TCRdb's copy has only in-frame clones and leaves some out. The profile covers a few hundred thousand clones, with about a fifth appearing a single time and 0.028% taken by the ten largest. Sequencing input: naive CD4+ T cells from blood. The receptors stem from a woman aged 35 to 49 with type 1 diabetes. The CDR3 runs from the conserved cysteine through the conserved F or W. D genes are given only for firm matches. Size is omitted from some rows. Given values are once, few, many or a class for expanded clones.

D: NA; size: few; V: TRBV29-1; J: TRBJ2-1; DNA: TGTTCGGGAGTGTCCTACAATGAGCAGTTCTTC; CDR3: CSGVSYNEQFF
D: NA; size: few; V: TRBV19; J: TRBJ1-1; DNA: TGTGCCAGTAGTATAGTCGCAGGGATGAACACTGAAGCTTTCTTT; CDR3: CASSIVAGMNTEAFF
D: NA; size: NA; V: TRBV4-1; J: TRBJ2-7; DNA: TGCGCCAGCAGCCAAGACGGAGGGTACGAGCAGTACTTC; CDR3: CASSQDGGYEQYF
D: NA; size: few; V: TRBV16; J: TRBJ2-6; DNA: TGTGCCAGCAGCCAATCAGGGGACAACGTCCTGACTTTC; CDR3: CASSQSGDNVLTF
D: NA; size: NA; V: TRBV7-2; J: TRBJ2-5; DNA: TGTGCCAGCAGCTCGTACCAAGAGACCCAGTACTTC; CDR3: CASSSYQETQYF
D: NA; size: few; V: TRBV5-4; J: TRBJ1-6; DNA: TGTGCCAGCAGCTTATTACAGGCGCCCTATAATTCACCCCTCCACTTT; CDR3: CASSLLQAPYNSPLHF
D: NA; size: NA; V: TRBV4-2; J: TRBJ2-1; DNA: TGTGCCAGCAGCCCCCTGGGAGCCCCTGAGCAGTTCTTC; CDR3: CASSPLGAPEQFF
D: TRBD1; size: NA; V: TRBV11-3; J: TRBJ2-2; DNA: TGTGCCAGCAGTTCCGACAGGGACACCGGGGAGCTGTTTTTT; CDR3: CASSSDRDTGELFF
D: TRBD2; size: few; V: TRBV2; J: TRBJ2-1; DNA: TGTGCCAGCAGTTTTAGCGGGGCTGAGCAGTTCTTC; CDR3: CASSFSGAEQFF
D: NA; size: once; V: TRBV4-3; J: TRBJ1-2; DNA: TGCGCCAGCAGCCAAGAGGCGGAACGCCGTGGCTACACCTTC; CDR3: CASSQEAERRGYTF
D: NA; size: NA; V: TRBV20-1; J: TRBJ1-1; DNA: TGCAGTGCTAGATCCCCAAGAGGTGCTTTCTTT; CDR3: CSARSPRGAFF
D: TRBD1; size: few; V: TRBV11-2; J: TRBJ1-4; DNA: TGTGCCAGCAGCCTCCGGGACAGGGTCGCGGCTAATGAAAAACTGTTTTTT; CDR3: CASSLRDRVAANEKLFF
D: NA; size: NA; V: TRBV7-2; J: TRBJ1-1; DNA: TGTGCCAGCAGCCCGAAAGAAGGGGAACTGGCGGCCACTGAAGCTTTCTTT; CDR3: CASSPKEGELAATEAFF
D: NA; size: NA; V: TRBV27; J: TRBJ2-7; DNA: TGTGCCAGCAGTTTCGGTGGGACTCTTGACGAGCAGTACTTC; CDR3: CASSFGGTLDEQYF
D: NA; size: few; V: TRBV25-1; J: TRBJ1-5; DNA: TGTGCCAGCAGTGCCACAGGGTTGCAGCCCCAGCATTTT; CDR3: CASSATGLQPQHF
D: TRBD2; size: NA; V: TRBV5-1; J: TRBJ2-3; DNA: TGCGCCAGCCAGCGGGGGTACACAGATACGCAGTATTTT; CDR3: CASQRGYTDTQYF